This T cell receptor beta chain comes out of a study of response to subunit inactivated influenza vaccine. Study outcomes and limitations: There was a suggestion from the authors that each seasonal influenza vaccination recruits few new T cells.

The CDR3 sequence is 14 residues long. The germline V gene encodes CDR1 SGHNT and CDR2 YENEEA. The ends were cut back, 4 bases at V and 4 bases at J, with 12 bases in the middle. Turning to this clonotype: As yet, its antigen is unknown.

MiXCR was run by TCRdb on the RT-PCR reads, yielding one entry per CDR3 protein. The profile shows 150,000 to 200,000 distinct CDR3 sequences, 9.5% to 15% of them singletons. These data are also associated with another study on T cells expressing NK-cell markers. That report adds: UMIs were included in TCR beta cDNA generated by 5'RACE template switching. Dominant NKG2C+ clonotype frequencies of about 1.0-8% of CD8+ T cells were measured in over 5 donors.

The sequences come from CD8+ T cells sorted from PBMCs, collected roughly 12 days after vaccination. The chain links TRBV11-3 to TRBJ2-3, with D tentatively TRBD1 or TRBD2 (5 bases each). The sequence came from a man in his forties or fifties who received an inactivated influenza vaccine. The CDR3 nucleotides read TGTGCCAGCAGCTACAGGAGCGGTCCAGATACGCAGTATTTT. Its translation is CASSYRSGPDTQYF.